This T cell receptor (beta chain) was recovered during a study of blood T cell repertoires in COVID-19. Study at large: COVID-19 samples from acute and convalescent phases originated in the United States, Italy and Spain. PBMCs, B-cell-depleted T cells, or T cells were the source of the cDNA or gDNA that made up the material.

The V gene's germline CDR1 is GTSNPN and CDR2 SVGIG (reference sequence). This CDR3 comprises 16 residues. V was cut by 2 bases and J by 3 bases, with 17 bases left in between. Per the original data handling: Reference gene primer amplification gave estimated nucleated cell counts. Libraries were prepared by immunoSEQ multiplex PCR; TCRdb keeps only in-frame clonotypes and omits some of them. D and trimming come from the DNA, and the V and J calls and clone size come from that table. Seen here are approximately 240,000 clones, around 90% observed once, and the top ten hold about 6%. This clone showed up just a few times.

The origin of this receptor is a woman between 25 and 40 years old with acute COVID-19. The sample was PBMCs or T cells enriched from blood (not recorded which). This chain uses TRBV30 with TRBJ1-3; a weak D match, TRBD1 (6 bases). CDR3 protein: CAWSLRTATFGNTIYF. The DNA of the CDR3 is TGTGCCTGGAGTCTTAGGACAGCAACTTTTGGAAACACCATATATTTT.